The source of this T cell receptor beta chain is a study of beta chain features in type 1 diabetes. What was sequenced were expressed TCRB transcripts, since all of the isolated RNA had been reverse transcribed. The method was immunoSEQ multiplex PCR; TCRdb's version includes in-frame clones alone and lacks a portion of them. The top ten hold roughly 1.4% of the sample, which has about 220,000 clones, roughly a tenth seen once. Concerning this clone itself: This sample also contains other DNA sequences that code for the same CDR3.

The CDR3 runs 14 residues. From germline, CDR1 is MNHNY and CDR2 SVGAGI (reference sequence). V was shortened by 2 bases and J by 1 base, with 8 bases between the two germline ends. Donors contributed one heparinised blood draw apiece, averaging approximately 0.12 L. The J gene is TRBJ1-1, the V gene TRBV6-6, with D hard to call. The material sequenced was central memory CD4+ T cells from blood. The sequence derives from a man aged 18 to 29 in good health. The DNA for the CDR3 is TGTGCCAGCAGTTACGGCGGAGAGAACACTGAAGCTTTCTTT. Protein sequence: CASSYGGENTEAFF.